This entry lists 13 T cell receptor beta chains sequenced from one sample in a study of CD4 T cells in relation to SARS-CoV-2 and coronaviruses. Antigens of these TCRs are unknown. Sequenced by immunoSEQ multiplex PCR; TCRdb stores in-frame clones only, minus some. The table includes approximately 22,000 clones, 70% to 85% detected once. The unexposed donors gave CD4+ T cells in about 2010-2019, prior to COVID-19. CD4+ T cells were isolated from the cells after 10 days of culture. The sequenced material came from CD4+ T cells from PBMCs, cultured in vitro. The receptors here all came from a human donor in good health.

The chain employs TRBV6-4 and TRBJ2-2, with D possibly being TRBD1 (5 bases). The CDR3 runs 15 residues. Germline CDR1 MRHNA, CDR2 SNTAGT. The V end was cut by 5 bases, the J end by 0 bases, with 10 bases between. The CDR3 nucleotides are TGTGCCAGCAGTCGAGAAGGGGCGAACACCGGGGAGCTGTTTTTT. Residues: CASSREGANTGELFF.

This clone has only one observation. CDR3 residues: CAISENDGGPRLIYGYTF. The DNA of the CDR3 is TGTGCCATCAGTGAGAACGATGGGGGGCCCCGTTTGATCTATGGCTACACCTTC. The rearrangement joins TRBV10-3 to TRBJ1-2, with a tentative D call TRBD1 (6 bases). Germline V CDR1 and CDR2: ENHRY, SYGVKD. The CDR3 is 18 amino acids. Trimming removed 2 bases at V and 4 bases at J, with 23 bases between.

This CDR3 is CASSSPPFRASGSNEQFF. Written as DNA, the CDR3 is TGTGCCAGTTCGTCACCCCCCTTTAGGGCTAGCGGGAGCAATGAGCAGTTCTTC. The rearrangement uses TRBV19 and TRBJ2-1, with 10 bases that match TRBD2. V was pared by 8 bases and J by 6 bases, with 19 bases of the junction left unmatched. Germline-derived CDR1 and CDR2 are LNHDA and SQIVND (reference sequence). This CDR3 spans 18 amino acids.

The gene calls are TRBV28 and TRBJ2-7, with 8 positions matching TRBD2. Germline V gene data show CDR1 as MDHEN and CDR2 as SYDVKM. Trimming cost V 5 bases and J 4 bases; bases outside gene matches: 10. The CDR3 runs to 15 residues. The CDR3 nucleotides read TGTGCCAGCAGTCCCAGCGGGGGCCAGGGGTACGAGCAGTACTTC. Its protein product is CASSPSGGQGYEQYF.

The rearrangement uses TRBV29-1 and TRBJ1-1; D is perhaps TRBD1 (6 bases). Trimming took 7 bases from V and 1 from J, leaving 13 bases between them. Germline V lookup: CDR1 SQVTM, CDR2 ANQGSEA. The CDR3 consists of 13 residues. CDR3 loop: CSALDSGNTEAFF. DNA of the CDR3: TGCAGCGCCTTGGACAGTGGGAACACTGAAGCTTTCTTT.

The gene calls are TRBV2 and TRBJ1-2; D is ambiguous. The CDR3 length is 12 residues. The V and J ends lost 2 bases and 4 bases respectively, with 5 bases between them. Germline V gene data show CDR1 as SNHLY and CDR2 as FYNNEI. The CDR3 coding sequence is TGTGCCAGCAGTGAAAACACCTATGGCTACACCTTC. Its translation: CASSENTYGYTF.

This clone was observed a handful of times. The CDR3 DNA reads as TGTGCCAGCACCAGCGGGGGGCCCTTCAATGAGCAGTTCTTC. Translation: CASTSGGPFNEQFF. The chain recombines TRBV2 with TRBJ2-1; 9 nucleotides align to TRBD2. Trimming took 7 bases from V and 6 from J; bases not matched to a gene: 7. The germline CDR1 and CDR2 sequences are SNHLY and FYNNEI. CDR3 length equals 14 residues.

The gene calls are TRBV19 and TRBJ1-1, with D hard to call. V was clipped by 6 bases and J by 1 base, with 12 bases between them. CDR1 LNHDA and CDR2 SQIVND come from the germline V gene (reference sequence). This CDR3 has 14 residues. CDR3 protein: CASSPGQANTEAFF. As DNA, the CDR3 is TGTGCCAGTAGCCCCGGGCAGGCGAACACTGAAGCTTTCTTT.

In DNA, the CDR3 is TGTGCCAGCAGCTTAATGGAAAGCGGGAACACCGGGGAGCTGTTTTTT. Amino acid sequence: CASSLMESGNTGELFF. V is TRBV7-6 and J is TRBJ2-2, with D perhaps TRBD2 (5 bases). Germline V gene sequence: CDR1 SGHVS, CDR2 FNYEAQ. Trimming removed 2 bases from V and 1 base from J, with 11 bases in between. The CDR3 is 16 amino acids. The full variable domain, completed using reference TRBV7-6 and TRBJ2-2, is GAGVSQSPRYKVTKRGQDVALRCDPISGHVSLYWYRQALGQGPEFLTYFNYEAQQDKSGLPNDRFSAERPEGSISTLTIQRTEQRDSAMYRCASSLMESGNTGELFFGEGSRLTVL.

In DNA, the CDR3 is TGTGCCAGCAGCCGTGGAGGGACAACTAATGAAAAACTGTTTTTT. Translated, it gives CASSRGGTTNEKLFF. The chain carries TRBV7-9 and TRBJ1-4; D gene ambiguous. There are 15 residues in the CDR3. From germline, CDR1 is SEHNR and CDR2 FQNEAQ (reference sequence). With 5 bases removed from V and 0 bases from J, the gap between germline ends came to 10 bases. Supplemented by reference TRBV7-9 and TRBJ1-4, the full variable domain reads DTGVSQNPRHKITKRGQNVTFRCDPISEHNRLYWYRQTLGQGPEFLTYFQNEAQLEKSRLLSDRFSAERPKGSFSTLEIQRTEQGDSAMYLCASSRGGTTNEKLFFGSGTQLSVL.

J is TRBJ2-3 and V is TRBV28; possibly TRBD1 for D (5 bases). The CDR3 sequence is 13 residues long. Between the trimmed V and J ends, which lost 5 bases and 1 base, there was a span of 7 bases. The germline V gene has CDR1 MDHEN and CDR2 SYDVKM. CDR3: CASSLGGTDTQYF. The CDR3 bases are TGTGCCAGCAGTCTAGGGGGCACAGATACGCAGTATTTT.

The chain employs TRBV5-6 and TRBJ1-4, with D maybe TRBD1 (5 bases). Germline CDR1 and CDR2: SGHDT and YYEEEE. The CDR3 sequence is 14 residues long. Between the trimmed V and J ends, which lost 0 bases and 7 bases, there was a span of 10 bases. The CDR3 protein is CASSLAGTGEKLFF. The CDR3 DNA reads TGTGCCAGCAGCTTGGCAGGGACGGGTGAAAAACTGTTTTTT.

CDR3 loop: CASSPLAVRTDTQYF. The DNA for the CDR3 is TGTGCCAGCTCACCATTGGCAGTACGCACAGATACGCAGTATTTT. The chain has TRBV18 and TRBJ2-3, with D hard to call. The germline CDR1 and CDR2 sequences are KGHSH and LQKENI. Between the trimmed V and J ends, which lost 2 bases and 1 base, there was a span of 10 bases. The length of the CDR3 is 15 residues.